The 19 T cell receptor beta chains below all came from one sample that was sequenced in a study of blood T cell repertoires in COVID-19 (dated by TCRdb to 2020 to 2021). Library preparation used the immunoSEQ multiplex PCR assay. TCRdb took this table from immuneACCESS and kept in-frame rearrangements with V and J called. Such tables lack part of the clones; where checked against another copy, unresolved V genes explain under half of the gap, and the rest is unexplained. Present in this sample are under 400,000 clones, approximately 86% of which were seen just once. Roughly 4.2% of the sample is in the top ten clones. Sequences were obtained from PBMCs or T cells enriched from blood (not recorded which). The receptors come from a woman in her thirties or forties with acute COVID-19.

The rearrangement uses TRBV24-1 and TRBJ1-4; D not resolved. Trimming cost V 0 bases and J 8 bases, with 12 bases left between them. The CDR3 runs 15 residues. Germline values: CDR1 KGHDR, CDR2 SFDVKD. This CDR3 is CATSDLVGGEEKLFF. DNA of the CDR3: TGTGCCACCAGTGATTTGGTAGGAGGCGAGGAAAAACTGTTTTTT.

The V and J genes are TRBV25-1 and TRBJ1-1, with 7 bases fitting TRBD1. Germline CDR1 is MGHDK and CDR2 is SYGVNS. The CDR3 is 15 residues long. V shed 6 bases and J 2 bases; nucleotides not matched to a gene: 9. Here the CDR3 DNA reads TGTGCCAGCAGGAGTTTACAGGGGATCAACACTGAAGCTTTCTTT. Its translation is CASRSLQGINTEAFF.

The chain uses TRBV7-2 and TRBJ2-7, with D maybe TRBD2 (6 bases). This CDR3 has 14 amino acids. Per germline, CDR1 SGHTA and CDR2 FQGNSA. The V end lost 3 bases, the J end lost 2 bases, and 11 bases lay between the germline ends. The CDR3 region is CASSLGRDPYEQYF. CDR3 nucleotides: TGTGCCAGCAGCTTGGGGCGGGACCCCTACGAGCAGTACTTC.

This clone was found once. This rearrangement joins TRBV7-3 to TRBJ1-1; TRBD1 matches at 8 bases. Germline values: CDR1 SGHTA, CDR2 FQGTGA. V was pared by 0 bases and J by 5 bases, with 5 bases of the junction left unmatched. The CDR3 runs 15 residues. The CDR3 DNA follows: TGTGCCAGCAGCTTAACGAGGGGACAGGAAACTGAAGCTTTCTTT. It is translated as CASSLTRGQETEAFF.

The rearrangement joins TRBV7-2 to TRBJ1-4; D is perhaps TRBD1 (5 bases). Germline CDR1 is SGHTA and CDR2 is FQGNSA. The CDR3 is 16 residues long. V lost 5 bases and J lost 8, with 21 bases in between. DNA of the CDR3: TGTGCCAGCAGCAATGGGGCGGGGAAGCAATACGAAAAACTGTTTTTT. This translates into CASSNGAGKQYEKLFF.

CDR3 in DNA: TGTGCCAGCAGCCAACTACAGGCCTACGAGCAGTACTTC. It specifies CASSQLQAYEQYF. This chain links TRBV3-1 (or the pseudogene TRBV3-2) with TRBJ2-7, with a weak D call TRBD1 (5 bases). This CDR3 contains 13 residues. From germline, CDR1 is LGHDT and CDR2 YNNKEL (reference sequence). V lost 2 bases to trimming and J lost 2 bases, with 7 bases between them.

J is TRBJ2-1 and V is TRBV10-1, with 9 positions matching TRBD2. The CDR3 runs 16 residues. J was trimmed by 0 bases and V by 8 bases; bases with no gene match: 8. CDR1 is WNHNN, CDR2 SYGVQD, per germline (reference sequence). CDR3 loop: CASQVAGVISYNEQFF. The CDR3 DNA is TGCGCCAGCCAGGTAGCGGGAGTGATCTCCTACAATGAGCAGTTCTTC.

This clone was seen only once. This chain uses TRBV6-5 with TRBJ1-2; D is undetermined. The length of the CDR3 is 14 residues. CDR1 MNHEY and CDR2 SVGAGI come from the germline V gene. Trimming removed 6 bases at V and 5 bases at J, with 16 bases between. Written as DNA, the CDR3 is TGTGCCAGCAGACCCGATTTGGGCCAGTATGGCTACACCTTC. As protein: CASRPDLGQYGYTF.

The count of this clone is one. This chain joins TRBV7-2 and TRBJ1-2; D possibly corresponds to TRBD1 (5 bases). V lost 3 bases to trimming and J lost 3 bases, with 11 bases between them. The CDR3 is 14 amino acids. CDR1 is SGHTA and CDR2 is FQGNSA in the germline V gene. As DNA, the CDR3 is TGTGCCAGCAGCTTCTTGGACAAAGACTATGGCTACACCTTC. Protein: CASSFLDKDYGYTF.

The gene calls are TRBV7-2 and TRBJ1-1; D ambiguous. The V end lost 2 bases, the J end lost 4 bases, and 17 bases lay between the germline ends. The germline CDR1 and CDR2 sequences are SGHTA and FQGNSA. The CDR3 covers 16 residues. The CDR3 region is CASSLRGTGSRTEAFF. The CDR3 DNA reads TGTGCCAGCAGCTTACGGGGAACGGGATCGCGCACTGAAGCTTTCTTT.

The chain links TRBV18 to TRBJ2-2, with 13 bases that match TRBD2. The CDR3 length is 20 residues. Unmatched junction bases numbered 15, after V lost 4 bases and J lost 4 bases. Looked up from germline, CDR1 is KGHSH and CDR2 is LQKENI. CDR3 amino acids: CASSLLAISGTSGATGELFF. CDR3 nucleotide sequence: TGTGCCAGCTCACTACTAGCGATCTCCGGGACTAGCGGGGCCACCGGGGAGCTGTTTTTT.

Here the CDR3 DNA reads TGCAGTGCTAGTTGGGCGGGAGGGTACCCCCGGGATGAGCAGTTCTTC. This encodes CSASWAGGYPRDEQFF. The genes are TRBV20-1 and TRBJ2-1, with TRBD2 identical over 9 bases. V trimming: 3 bases; J trimming: 8 bases; junction bases outside the gene matches: 14. The V gene's germline CDR1 is DFQATT and CDR2 SNEGSKA (reference sequence). The CDR3 runs to 16 residues.

The rearrangement joins TRBV6-2 or TRBV6-3 to TRBJ1-5; weak D call: TRBD1 (5 bases). The V gene lost 0 bases and the J gene lost 10 bases, with 19 bases spanning the gap. This CDR3 is built from 16 residues. Germline CDR1 and CDR2: MNHEY and SVGEGT. The CDR3 reads CASSYSAGTNAGPQHF. CDR3 DNA: TGTGCCAGCAGTTACTCGGCCGGGACTAACGCCGGTCCCCAGCATTTT.

The chain carries TRBV11-2 and TRBJ2-3; 7 nucleotides line up with TRBD1. CDR1 SGHAT and CDR2 FQNNGV come from the germline V gene. CDR3 length equals 14 residues. After removal of 5 bases from V and 3 bases from J, the junction contained 5 bases not matched to a gene. The CDR3 loop is CASSPDRRTDTQYF. CDR3 in DNA: TGTGCCAGCAGCCCGGACAGGAGGACAGATACGCAGTATTTT.

V usage is TRBV18 and J usage is TRBJ2-1; TRBD1 matches 7 bases. Trimming removed 4 bases from V and 2 bases from J; junction bases left unmatched: 5. This CDR3 region has 15 residues. Germline CDR1 is KGHSH and CDR2 is LQKENI. The CDR3 bases are TGTGCCAGCTCACGTAACAGGGGAACCTACAATGAGCAGTTCTTC. Protein product: CASSRNRGTYNEQFF.

The chain combines TRBV7-2 with TRBJ2-3; the D gene is possibly TRBD1 (5 bases). V was cut by 2 bases and J by 3 bases, with 18 bases left in between. Germline V gives CDR1 SGHTA, CDR2 FQGNSA. CDR3 length: 17 residues. The CDR3 nucleotides read TGTGCCAGCAGCTTAACTGTCGTACCAGGGTCAACAGATACGCAGTATTTT. This codes for CASSLTVVPGSTDTQYF.

V and J are TRBV5-4 and TRBJ1-2; D possibly corresponds to TRBD1 (6 bases). CDR1 is SGHNT and CDR2 is YYREEE in the germline V gene (reference sequence). The germline V and J ends were trimmed by 3 bases and 1 base, with 10 bases remaining between them. This CDR3 is built from 14 residues. CDR3 protein: CASSWTESNYGYTF. CDR3 bases: TGTGCCAGCAGCTGGACAGAAAGTAACTATGGCTACACCTTC.

The chain couples TRBV3-1 (or the pseudogene TRBV3-2) to TRBJ1-2, with TRBD1 identical over 8 bases. The CDR3 has 14 residues. In germline, CDR1 is LGHDT, CDR2 YNNKEL (reference sequence). V gave up 2 bases and J gave up 7 bases; unmatched junction bases: 6. Here the CDR3 DNA reads TGTGCCAGCAGCCAACCCGGGACAGGAACTGGCTACACCTTC. Translating it yields CASSQPGTGTGYTF.

The chain employs TRBV5-6 and TRBJ2-7; 8 bases are a match to TRBD1. The CDR3 is made up of 15 amino acids. V lost 3 bases and J lost 3; bases outside the gene matches: 8. Germline V gives CDR1 SGHDT, CDR2 YYEEEE. CDR3 region: CASSWTGTGLYEQYF. DNA of the CDR3: TGTGCCAGCAGCTGGACCGGGACAGGCCTCTACGAGCAGTACTTC. Variable domain in full (rest from reference TRBV5-6 and TRBJ2-7): DAGVTQSPTHLIKTRGQQVTLRCSPKSGHDTVSWYQQALGQGPQFIFQYYEEEERQRGNFPDRFSGHQFPNYSSELNVNALLLGDSALYLCASSWTGTGLYEQYFGPGTRLTVT.